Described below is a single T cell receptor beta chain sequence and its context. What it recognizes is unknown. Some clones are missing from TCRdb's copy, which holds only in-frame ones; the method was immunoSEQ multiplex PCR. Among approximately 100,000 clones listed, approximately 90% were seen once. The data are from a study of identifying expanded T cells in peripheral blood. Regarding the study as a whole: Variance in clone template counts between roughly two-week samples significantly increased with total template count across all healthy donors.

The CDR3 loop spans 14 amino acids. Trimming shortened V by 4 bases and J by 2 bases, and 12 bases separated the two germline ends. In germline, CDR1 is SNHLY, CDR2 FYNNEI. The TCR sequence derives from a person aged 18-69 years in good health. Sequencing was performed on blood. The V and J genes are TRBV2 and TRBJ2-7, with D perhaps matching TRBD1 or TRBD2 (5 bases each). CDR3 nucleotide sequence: TGTGCCAGCAGTGCCGGGGACGGTCCCTACGAGCAGTACTTC. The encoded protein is CASSAGDGPYEQYF.